This TCR beta chain was found in a study of blood T cells in healthy people across ages. Findings and limits, study-wide: It was found that TCR beta diversity correlated strongly with the percentage of naive T cells.

Germline CDR1 reads LNHDA; CDR2 reads SQIVND (reference sequence). The CDR3 runs to 14 residues. V was clipped by 7 bases and J by 6 bases; unmatched bases: 11. This clonotype was counted only a few times. Antigen: not known. A second PCR of roughly 7 to 11 cycles used a sample-barcoded 5' primer and a J-beta primer mix. Each CDR3 protein is one row after TCRdb ran MiXCR on the 5' RACE reads. The table shows about 560,000 distinct CDR3 sequences, with roughly a quarter occurring only once. These data were also reused for a study on T cells of mothers and their children. That source notes: Related mother-child pairs shared marginally more repertoire than unrelated pairs, though not significantly.

The sequencing input was blood. This receptor was taken from a boy between 2 and 15 years old in good health. This rearrangement joins TRBV19 to TRBJ1-2, with TRBD1 matching 7 bases. CDR3 loop: CASTLQGLLDGYTF. Here the CDR3 DNA reads TGTGCCAGTACCCTACAGGGGCTTTTGGATGGCTACACCTTC.